This TCR beta chain is from a study of tumor-infiltrating lymphocytes in primary liver carcinoma. The study, taken as a whole, reports: Roughly 7.5-24% of top clones, and no more, occurred in all five tumor regions.

Total RNA (approximately 500 ng) served as template for TCR beta cDNA synthesis primed by a constant-region primer. Libraries covering TCR beta were generated through three nested multiplex PCR rounds (using a slightly modified ARM-PCR). TCRdb called the multiplex PCR reads again in MiXCR, with one record for every CDR3 protein. The sample lists more than 100,000 distinct CDR3 sequences; roughly 69% were seen once. Taking about 17-33 mg of unsorted bulk tissue, the authors co-extracted RNA and DNA. Comment on this clonotype: Antigen: not known.

The TCR sequence derives from a woman aged 55-70 years with primary liver carcinoma and hepatitis B virus infection. Specimen: liver tumor tissue from sampling region 1. The subset here: tumor region T1, superior pole.

DNA for the CDR3: TGTGCCAGCAGCTTAGGCAGGTTCTGGGATACGCAGTATTTT. Its protein product is CASSLGRFWDTQYF. The chain couples TRBV11-2 to TRBJ2-3; the D is unclear. The CDR3 extends over 14 amino acids. With 1 base removed from V and 6 bases from J, the gap between germline ends came to 11 bases. The germline CDR1 and CDR2 sequences are SGHAT and FQNNGV. Variable domain in full (rest from reference TRBV11-2 and TRBJ2-3): EAGVAQSPRYKIIEKRQSVAFWCNPISGHATLYWYQQILGQGPKLLIQFQNNGVVDDSQLPKDRFSAERLKGVDSTLKIQPAKLEDSAVYLCASSLGRFWDTQYFGPGTRLTVL.